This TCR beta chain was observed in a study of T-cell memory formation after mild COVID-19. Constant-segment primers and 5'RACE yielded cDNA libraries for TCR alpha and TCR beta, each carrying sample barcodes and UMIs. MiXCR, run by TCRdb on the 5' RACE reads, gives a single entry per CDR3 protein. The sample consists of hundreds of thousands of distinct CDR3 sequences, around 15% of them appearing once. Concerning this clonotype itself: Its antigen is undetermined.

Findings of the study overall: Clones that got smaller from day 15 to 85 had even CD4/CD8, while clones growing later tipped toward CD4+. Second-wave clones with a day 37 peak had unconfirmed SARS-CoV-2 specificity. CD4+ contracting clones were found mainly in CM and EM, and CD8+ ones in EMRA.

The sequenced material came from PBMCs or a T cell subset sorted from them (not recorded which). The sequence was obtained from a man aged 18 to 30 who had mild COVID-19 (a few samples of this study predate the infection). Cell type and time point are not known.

This chain's CDR3 is CSARDQGGGNTIYF. CDR3 in DNA: TGCAGTGCTAGAGATCAGGGGGGAGGAAACACCATATATTTT. The chain employs TRBV20-1 and TRBJ1-3; 7 bases map to TRBD1. J was trimmed by 4 bases and V by 0 bases; bases with no gene match: 3. Germline V gene data show CDR1 as DFQATT and CDR2 as SNEGSKA (reference sequence). The CDR3 is 14 amino acids.